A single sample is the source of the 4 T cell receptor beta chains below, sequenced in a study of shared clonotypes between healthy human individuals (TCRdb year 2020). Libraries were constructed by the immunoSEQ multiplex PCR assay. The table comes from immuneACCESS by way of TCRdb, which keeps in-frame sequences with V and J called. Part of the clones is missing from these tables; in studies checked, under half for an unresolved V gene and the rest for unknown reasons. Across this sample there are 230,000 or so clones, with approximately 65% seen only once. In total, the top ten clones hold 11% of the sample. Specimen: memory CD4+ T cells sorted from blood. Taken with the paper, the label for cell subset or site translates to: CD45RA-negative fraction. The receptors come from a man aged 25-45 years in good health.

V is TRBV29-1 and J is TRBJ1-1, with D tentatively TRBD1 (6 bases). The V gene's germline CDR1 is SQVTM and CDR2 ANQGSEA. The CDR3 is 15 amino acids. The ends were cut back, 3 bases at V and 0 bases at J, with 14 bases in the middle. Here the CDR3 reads CSVDSGAGMNTEAFF. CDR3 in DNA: TGCAGCGTTGATTCAGGGGCAGGGATGAACACTGAAGCTTTCTTT.

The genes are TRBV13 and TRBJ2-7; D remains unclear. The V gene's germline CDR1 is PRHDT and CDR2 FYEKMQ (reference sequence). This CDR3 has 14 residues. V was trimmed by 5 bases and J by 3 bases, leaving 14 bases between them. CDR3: CASSPRGSLYEQYF. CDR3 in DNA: TGTGCCAGCAGCCCCCGAGGCAGCCTCTACGAGCAGTACTTC.

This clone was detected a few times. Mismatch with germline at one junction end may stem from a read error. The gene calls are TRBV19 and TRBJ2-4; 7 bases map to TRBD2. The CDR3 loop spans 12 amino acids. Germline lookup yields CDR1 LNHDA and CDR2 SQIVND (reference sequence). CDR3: CASSTPGEGRDF. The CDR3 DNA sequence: TGTGCCAGTAGTACCCCGGGGGAGGGACGAGACTTC.

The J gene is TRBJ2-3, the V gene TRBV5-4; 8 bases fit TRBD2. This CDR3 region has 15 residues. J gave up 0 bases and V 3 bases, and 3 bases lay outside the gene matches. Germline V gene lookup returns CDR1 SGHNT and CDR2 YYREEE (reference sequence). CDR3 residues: CASSSIAGSTDTQYF. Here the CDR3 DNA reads TGTGCCAGCAGCTCCATAGCGGGGAGCACAGATACGCAGTATTTT. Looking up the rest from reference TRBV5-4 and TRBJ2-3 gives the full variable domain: ETGVTQSPTHLIKTRGQQVTLRCSSQSGHNTVSWYQQALGQGPQFIFQYYREEENGRGNFPPRFSGLQFPNYSSELNVNALELDDSALYLCASSSIAGSTDTQYFGPGTRLTVL.